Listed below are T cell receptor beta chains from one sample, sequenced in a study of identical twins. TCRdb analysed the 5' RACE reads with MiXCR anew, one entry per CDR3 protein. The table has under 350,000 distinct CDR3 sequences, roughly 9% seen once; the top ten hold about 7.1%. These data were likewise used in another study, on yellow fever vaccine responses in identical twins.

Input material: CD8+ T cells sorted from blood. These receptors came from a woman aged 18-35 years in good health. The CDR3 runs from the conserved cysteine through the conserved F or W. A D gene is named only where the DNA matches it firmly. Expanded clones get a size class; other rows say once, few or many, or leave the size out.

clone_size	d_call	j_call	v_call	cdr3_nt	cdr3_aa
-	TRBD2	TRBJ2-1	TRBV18	TGTGCCAGCTCACCACCGGGGAGGGAAGGGAACAATGAGCAGTTCTTC	CASSPPGREGNNEQFF
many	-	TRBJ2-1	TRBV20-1	TGCAGTGCTAGAGGCGGGGAGGGGGGGTCCGATGAGCAGTTCTTC	CSARGGEGGSDEQFF
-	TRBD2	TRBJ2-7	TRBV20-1	TGCAGTGCCCGAAAATGGGGAACTAGCGCGGTAACCTCCTACGAGCAGTACTTC	CSARKWGTSAVTSYEQYF
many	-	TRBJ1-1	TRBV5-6	TGTGCCAGCAGTTACCCTCTTACGGGGAACACTGAAGCTTTCTTT	CASSYPLTGNTEAFF
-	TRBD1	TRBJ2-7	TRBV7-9	TGTGCCAGCAGCCCCCAGGGGGCGGTCGTGGACGAGCAGTACTTC	CASSPQGAVVDEQYF
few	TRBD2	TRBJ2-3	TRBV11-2	TGTGCCAGCAGCCTCAATCATGGGCTAGCGGTTACTAGCACAGATACGCAGTATTTT	CASSLNHGLAVTSTDTQYF
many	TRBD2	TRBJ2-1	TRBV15	TGTGCCACCAGCAGAGTACCGGGACTAGCGGGGGACAATGAGCAGTTCTTC	CATSRVPGLAGDNEQFF
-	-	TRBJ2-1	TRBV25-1	TGTGCCAGCAGTGATTGGGGGGTAAATGAGCAGTTCTTC	CASSDWGVNEQFF
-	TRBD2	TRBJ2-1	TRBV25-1	TGTGCCAGCAGTGTAGGACTAGGGGCTTGGGTAGGTGAGCAGTTCTTC	CASSVGLGAWVGEQFF
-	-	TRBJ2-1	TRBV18	TGTGCCAGCTCACCACAAACAGGCTCCTACAATGAGCAGTTCTTC	CASSPQTGSYNEQFF
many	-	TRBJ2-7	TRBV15	TGTGCCACCAGCAGAGATCCGGGGGACGTGCCCGTCGAGCAGTACTTC	CATSRDPGDVPVEQYF
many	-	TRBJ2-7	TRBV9	TGTGCCAGCAGCCCACCGGGCCACTACGAGCAGTACTTC	CASSPPGHYEQYF
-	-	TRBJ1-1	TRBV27	TGTGCCAGCAGTTTAGGTAGGGACCTGAACACTGAAGCTTTCTTT	CASSLGRDLNTEAFF
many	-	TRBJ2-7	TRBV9	TGTGCCAGCAGCACTTACCACCAGGGTGGTGGCTACGAGCAGTACTTC	CASSTYHQGGGYEQYF
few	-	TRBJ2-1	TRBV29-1	TGCAGCGTTCATACCGGGGGTCCCGCGGGTGAGCAGTTCTTC	CSVHTGGPAGEQFF
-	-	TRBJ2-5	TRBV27	TGTGCCAGCAGTTCCGGGACGCAGCAAGAGACCCAGTACTTC	CASSSGTQQETQYF
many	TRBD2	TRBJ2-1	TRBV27	TGTGCCAGCAGTTTAGGTAGCGGGATATCCCATGAGCAGTTCTTC	CASSLGSGISHEQFF
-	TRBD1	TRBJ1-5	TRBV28	TGTGCCAGCAGTTTAATGCAGGGGGATGATCAGCCCCAGCATTTT	CASSLMQGDDQPQHF
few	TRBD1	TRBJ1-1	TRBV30	TGTGCCTGGAGTGTGGTTTTCGGGACAGGGATTTTGAACACTGAAGCTTTCTTT	CAWSVVFGTGILNTEAFF
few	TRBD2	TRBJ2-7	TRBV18	TGTGCCAGCTCACCAACTAGCGCCAACTCCTACGAGCAGTACTTC	CASSPTSANSYEQYF
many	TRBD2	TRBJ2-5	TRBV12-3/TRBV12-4	TGTGCCAGCAGTGTACTAGCGGGGGAAGAGACCCAGTACTTC	CASSVLAGEETQYF
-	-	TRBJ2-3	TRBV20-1	TGCAGTGCTAGAGATCTCTTGGACACAGATACGCAGTATTTT	CSARDLLDTDTQYF
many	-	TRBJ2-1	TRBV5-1	TGCGCCAGCAGCTTGGCGGCTGGCCCCTACAATGAGCAGTTCTTC	CASSLAAGPYNEQFF
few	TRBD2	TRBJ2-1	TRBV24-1	TGTGCCACCAGTGATTCGACTAGCGGGTCCTACAATGAGCAGTTCTTC	CATSDSTSGSYNEQFF
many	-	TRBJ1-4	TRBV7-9	TGTGCCAGCAGCTTTGTGGGTGAAAAACTGTTTTTT	CASSFVGEKLFF
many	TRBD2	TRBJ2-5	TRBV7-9	TGTGCCAGCACTTTTTTGTCTGAATCCGGGGGGGAGACCCAGTACTTC	CASTFLSESGGETQYF
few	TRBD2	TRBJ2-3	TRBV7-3	TGTGCCAGCAGCTCCAGCGGGGTTGGCGCAGATACGCAGTATTTT	CASSSSGVGADTQYF
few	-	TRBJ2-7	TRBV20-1	TGCAGTGCCCCGGGACTGTGGATCAGCTCCTACGAGCAGTACTTC	CSAPGLWISSYEQYF
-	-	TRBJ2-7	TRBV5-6	TGTGCCAGCAGCTTTTCAGGGACCTCCTACGAGCAGTACTTC	CASSFSGTSYEQYF
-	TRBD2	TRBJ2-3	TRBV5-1	TGCGCCAGCAGCTTTAAGGGAGGGATAGATACGCAGTATTTT	CASSFKGGIDTQYF
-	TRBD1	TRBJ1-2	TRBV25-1	TGTGCCAGCAGTGGAACCGGGACAGGGAACTATGGCTACACCTTC	CASSGTGTGNYGYTF
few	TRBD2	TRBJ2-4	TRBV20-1	TGCAGTGCTAGAGATTTGACTAGCGGGAGTTTGGGGGATTTTAACATTCAGTACTTC	CSARDLTSGSLGDFNIQYF
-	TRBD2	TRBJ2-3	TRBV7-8	TGTGCCAGCAGCTTTCAACCAGCGGGAGGCCCTTTTCCTAGCACAGATACGCAGTATTTT	CASSFQPAGGPFPSTDTQYF
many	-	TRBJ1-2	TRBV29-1	TGCAGCGTTGAAGTGGGGGCCGGGGACTATGGCTACACCTTC	CSVEVGAGDYGYTF
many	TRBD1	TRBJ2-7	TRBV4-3	TGCGCCAGCAGCCAGGAAGACAGGGGCTACTCCTACGAGCAGTACTTC	CASSQEDRGYSYEQYF